Listed here is a single T cell receptor beta chain. This clonotype was observed a handful of times. Which antigen it targets is not known. Qualities for individual bases were not recorded, and no much larger clone is one base off. Library preparation used PCR. Instrument used: Illumina HiSeq 2500. Using fastp trimming at Q25 and MiXCR clonotype assembly, TCRdb reanalyzed the public sequencing data and kept in-frame beta chains. One record per CDR3 amino acid sequence lists the most common genes and DNA. The sample table lists more than 4,500 distinct CDR3 sequences, under 15% of them with a count of one. The ten biggest clones cover around a tenth of the sample. CDR1 and CDR2, per the germline V gene (reference sequence), are SGHKS and YYEKEE. Germline trimming: 3 bases from V, 5 bases from J; junction bases outside gene matches: 4. The CDR3 goes from the cysteine to the phenylalanine over 15 residues. The sequence is cut down to CDR3 DNA, 45 bases in frame from base 1.

The data were obtained in a study of CXCR3 chemokines and chemotherapy response in bladder cancer (dated by TCRdb to between 2021 and 2024). Study-wide context: The study set out to examine whether the activity of the CXCR3 chemokine system within tumors predicted response to chemotherapy in human bladder cancer.

The sample here was taken from a patient whose treatment included neoadjuvant chemotherapy. This clonotype was obtained from a human donor with bladder cancer that responded to neoadjuvant chemotherapy. The V and J genes are TRBV5-5 and TRBJ2-1; TRBD2 matches 11 bases in the middle. The CDR3 protein sequence reads: CASSSGTSGHNEQFF. Here is the DNA: TGTGCCAGCAGCTCCGGGACTAGCGGACACAATGAGCAGTTCTTC.